These T cell receptor beta chains were read from a single sample in a study of technical replicates of blood from several donors. Assay: immunoSEQ multiplex PCR; the TCRdb copy retains only in-frame clones and omits some. This sample carries 99,000 or so clones, approximately 95% of them seen once, and the ten largest clones take 0.2% to 0.25%. Sequenced: T cells isolated from PBMCs. The receptors shown here come from a human donor in good health. Each CDR3 is given with its conserved first and last residue.

16 | TRBJ2-5 | TRBV13 | CASSILAGGRQETQYF
12 | TRBJ2-7 | TRBV7-6 | CASSLAGTEQYF
15 | TRBJ1-4 | TRBV9 | CASSAPGGGVEKLFF
14 | TRBJ1-3 | TRBV5-1 | CASSLEQGGNTIYF
15 | TRBJ1-1 | TRBV6-1 | CASSEGAEMNTEAFF
16 | TRBJ2-1 | TRBV19 | CASSHRTSGVQNEQFF
16 | TRBJ2-2 | TRBV27 | CASSLRQGLNTGELFF
16 | TRBJ2-5 | TRBV4-1 | CASSPMVLAGQETQYF
13 | TRBJ2-7 | TRBV2 | CASSTGGSYEQYF
12 | TRBJ1-2 | TRBV5-6 | CASSLSGYGYTF
16 | TRBJ2-2 | TRBV4-1 | CASSLIGQGHTGELFF
13 | TRBJ2-1 | TRBV6-1 | CASSESPKRGQFF
17 | TRBJ2-7 | TRBV5-4 | CASSLWGQAAHTYEQYF
16 | TRBJ2-3 | TRBV5-6 | CASSLYLAGFTDTQYF
14 | TRBJ2-3 | TRBV19 | CASSISQRADTQYF
14 | TRBJ1-5 | TRBV28 | CASSLGQFNQPQHF
15 | TRBJ1-6 | TRBV7-8 | CASLPQTDYNSPLHF
15 | TRBJ1-1 | TRBV6-5 | CASSYLATGHTEAFF
15 | TRBJ2-1 | TRBV7-8 | CASSLTRGPHNEQFF
17 | TRBJ2-1 | TRBV21-1 | CASSKCHRGRLENEQFF
16 | TRBJ2-3 | TRBV4-1 | CASSPLAGARADTQYF
16 | TRBJ1-1 | TRBV9 | CASSSGQGRHITEAFF
16 | TRBJ2-3 | TRBV5-1 | CASSRAGTSLTDTQYF
13 | TRBJ1-5 | TRBV6-5 | CASMAGNNQPQHF
14 | TRBJ2-5 | TRBV5-1 | CASSLGNREETQYF
13 | TRBJ2-5 | TRBV2 | CASSYILEETQYF
16 | TRBJ2-1 | TRBV6-6 | CASSYSGTGPYNEQFF
15 | TRBJ1-1 | TRBV5-4 | CASSLVGQGNTEAFF
14 | TRBJ1-2 | TRBV6-1 | CASSETGGNGGYTF
16 | TRBJ2-6 | TRBV7-8 | CASSWDRHAGANVLTF
16 | TRBJ2-2 | TRBV13 | CASSLRLASGTGELFF
14 | TRBJ1-3 | TRBV11-3 | CASSLAPAENTIYF
15 | TRBJ2-2 | TRBV4-1 | CASSPEIAGTGELFF
13 | TRBJ1-4 | TRBV19 | CASSERTNEKLFF
13 | TRBJ2-3 | TRBV30 | CAWSAGGTDTQYF
16 | TRBJ1-1 | TRBV19 | CASSLILGVRSSEAFF
14 | TRBJ1-3 | TRBV6-1 | CASSGQGPGNTIYF
16 | TRBJ1-5 | TRBV13 | CASSFTGTGGKQPQHF
15 | TRBJ2-3 | TRBV4-1 | CASSVRGRGEDTQYF
15 | TRBJ2-6 | TRBV9 | CASSEIFSGANVLTF
14 | TRBJ1-2 | TRBV7-2 | CASSLGQEYYGYTF
15 | TRBJ1-5 | TRBV6-6 | CASSSQGMRTQPQHF
16 | TRBJ1-1 | TRBV14 | CASSPLRGGASSEAFF
14 | TRBJ1-2 | TRBV6-5 | CASSMGQGIYGYTF
15 | TRBJ2-7 | TRBV4-1 | CASSHPGRTVDEQYF
15 | TRBJ2-1 | TRBV18 | CASSLSGQGINEQFF
13 | TRBJ2-7 | TRBV27 | CASSLVRFDEQYF
11 | TRBJ2-7 | TRBV6-5 | CASVNSYEQYF
12 | TRBJ2-3 | TRBV10-3 | CAINSGEDTQYF
14 | TRBJ2-4 | TRBV19 | CASRHKGNGNIQYF
13 | TRBJ1-2 | TRBV9 | CASSAPGGSGYTF
17 | TRBJ1-2 | TRBV27 | CASSETSIGGHRYGYTF
13 | TRBJ2-3 | TRBV6-5 | CASSYSYGVAQYF
19 | TRBJ2-1 | TRBV5-1 | CASSASGTGGPGGDRGQFF